Listed here is a single T cell receptor (beta chain). The protocol was immunoSEQ multiplex PCR, while the TCRdb copy is restricted to in-frame clones and leaves out a portion. The data contain over 850,000 clones, about 80% of them singletons. The V and J ends lost 0 bases and 4 bases, in that order; junction bases with no gene match: 2. CDR1 is SGHRS and CDR2 is YFSETQ in the germline V gene. This CDR3 comprises 14 residues. These data originate in a study of shared clonotypes between healthy human individuals. This chain uses TRBV5-1 with TRBJ2-7; the match to TRBD2 covers 9 bases. Material: memory CD4+ T cells from PBMCs. Subset given: CD45RA-negative fraction. This TCR derives from a man younger than 35 in good health. Some clones in this sample may be carry-over from other donors' samples. The CDR3 is CASSLASGEYEQYF. The CDR3 DNA follows: TGCGCCAGCAGCTTGGCTAGCGGGGAATACGAGCAGTACTTC.